This is a list of T cell receptor beta chains from one sample in a study of blood T cells in healthy people across ages. TCRdb analysed the 5' RACE reads with MiXCR anew, one entry per CDR3 protein. Here the sample spans about 1.7 million distinct CDR3 sequences, 28% being singletons. Sequenced: blood. All receptors derive from a woman aged 25-40 years in good health. CDR3s include the opening cysteine and the closing phenylalanine or tryptophan. The order of the fields is clone size, D gene, J gene, V gene, CDR3 protein, CDR3 DNA. The D gene is left open where the match is weak. A clone size is listed for some rows: how often the clone was seen (once, few, many), or a class if it is expanded.

>.|.|TRBJ1-2|TRBV7-8
CASSLGGSYTF
TGTGCCAGCAGCTTAGGGGGAAGCTACACCTTC
>many|.|TRBJ1-1|TRBV6-5
CASSLKGVRTEAFF
TGTGCCAGCAGTTTAAAAGGAGTTCGCACTGAAGCTTTCTTT
>.|.|TRBJ1-2|TRBV10-3
CAISVSGELTYGYTF
TGTGCCATCAGTGTTTCAGGGGAACTAACTTATGGCTACACCTTC
>few|TRBD1|TRBJ1-2|TRBV3-1
CASSQVFAGGGYTF
TGTGCCAGCAGCCAAGTTTTCGCAGGGGGTGGCTACACCTTC
>few|.|TRBJ2-6|TRBV30
CAWSVRAQGSGANVLTF
TGTGCCTGGAGTGTACGAGCCCAGGGCTCTGGGGCCAACGTCCTGACTTTC
>.|.|TRBJ2-7|TRBV27
CASSLSMLPSYEQYF
TGTGCCAGCAGTTTATCTATGTTACCATCCTACGAGCAGTACTTC
>many|.|TRBJ2-4|TRBV6-6
CASSSLGSGIQYF
TGTGCCAGCAGTTCCCTTGGATCTGGCATTCAGTACTTC
>few|.|TRBJ2-7|TRBV20-1
CSAPGRWSYEQYF
TGCAGTGCGCCGGGACGGTGGTCCTACGAGCAGTACTTC
>many|TRBD1|TRBJ1-2|TRBV20-1
CSVRQGKGYTF
TGCAGTGTTCGACAGGGCAAAGGCTACACCTTC
>.|TRBD1|TRBJ1-6|TRBV12-3/TRBV12-4
CASSSTGGGSPLHF
TGTGCCAGCAGCAGCACAGGGGGCGGTTCACCCCTCCACTTT
>many|TRBD2|TRBJ2-7|TRBV6-5
CASRRSGTSGYEQYF
TGTGCCAGCAGACGATCCGGGACTAGCGGCTACGAGCAGTACTTC
>.|.|TRBJ2-6|TRBV12-3/TRBV12-4
CASRTLAGANVLTF
TGTGCCAGCAGGACCCTAGCGGGGGCCAACGTCCTGACTTTC
>few|.|TRBJ2-6|TRBV7-2
CASSPQGPIRPSGANVLTF
TGTGCCAGCAGCCCCCAGGGACCTATTCGCCCCTCTGGGGCCAACGTCCTGACTTTC
>.|TRBD2|TRBJ2-1|TRBV7-2
CASSGPPSGDSYNEQFF
TGTGCCAGCAGCGGGCCACCAAGCGGGGACTCCTACAATGAGCAGTTCTTC
>.|TRBD1|TRBJ1-5|TRBV4-3
CASSLTRGSNQPQHF
TGCGCCAGCAGCCTAACCAGGGGGTCGAATCAGCCCCAGCATTTT
>few|.|TRBJ2-3|TRBV6-5
CASTNPGSVDTQYF
TGTGCCAGCACCAACCCAGGGTCGGTAGATACGCAGTATTTT
>.|.|TRBJ2-3|TRBV29-1
CSSDTDTQYF
TGCAGCTCTGACACAGATACGCAGTATTTT
>.|TRBD2|TRBJ2-7|TRBV5-1
CASSFSGSHEQYF
TGCGCCAGCAGCTTTAGCGGGAGCCACGAGCAGTACTTC
>.|TRBD2|TRBJ2-1|TRBV20-1
CSAARTSGTDEQFF
TGCAGTGCCGCACGGACTAGCGGGACGGATGAGCAGTTCTTC
>few|.|TRBJ2-3|TRBV25-1
CASSSWLGTDTQYF
TGTGCCAGCTCCTCGTGGTTGGGCACAGATACGCAGTATTTT
>few|.|TRBJ2-2|TRBV6-5
CASRGAETGGLFF
TGTGCCAGTAGAGGTGCGGAGACCGGAGGGCTGTTTTTT
>few|.|TRBJ2-3|TRBV28
CASSSHSGIPPSKAQYF
TGTGCCAGCAGTTCTCACTCCGGAATCCCCCCGTCGAAGGCGCAGTATTTT
>.|.|TRBJ2-3|TRBV9
CASSVPLRGRGSTDTQYF
TGTGCCAGCAGCGTACCCCTACGGGGCCGCGGGAGCACAGATACGCAGTATTTT
>.|TRBD2|TRBJ2-5|TRBV7-9
CASSPGLERETQYF
TGTGCCAGCAGCCCCGGACTAGAACGCGAGACCCAGTACTTC
>.|TRBD1|TRBJ2-2|TRBV10-3
CAIGTGGSGELFF
TGTGCCATCGGGACAGGGGGTTCCGGGGAGCTGTTTTTT
>few|TRBD1|TRBJ1-5|TRBV10-3
CAISEYPGGINNQPQHF
TGTGCCATCAGTGAGTACCCAGGGGGCATTAACAATCAGCCCCAGCATTTT
>many|TRBD2|TRBJ2-1|TRBV29-1
CSVGGFLYNEQFF
TGCAGCGTGGGGGGGTTCCTCTACAATGAGCAGTTCTTC
>many|TRBD2|TRBJ2-3|TRBV6-5
CASSLSSGGIRGTQYF
TGTGCCAGCAGCCTGTCTAGCGGGGGGATTCGGGGTACGCAGTATTTT
>few|.|TRBJ2-7|TRBV5-1
CASSERTGPYNEQYF
TGCGCCAGCAGCGAGCGGACGGGCCCCTACAATGAGCAGTACTTC
>.|.|TRBJ2-3|TRBV7-3
CASSCRDGTQYF
TGTGCCAGCAGCTGCAGGGATGGTACGCAGTATTTT
>.|.|TRBJ2-3|TRBV5-1
CASSQGSGPRTDTQYF
TGCGCCAGCAGCCAAGGTAGTGGGCCGCGCACAGATACGCAGTATTTT
>few|.|TRBJ2-2|TRBV5-5
CASSVHVQASSTNTGELFF
TGTGCCAGCAGTGTCCACGTACAGGCCTCCTCTACGAACACCGGGGAGCTGTTTTTT
>.|.|TRBJ1-3|TRBV7-2
CASSLVLGAGNTIYF
TGTGCCAGCAGCTTAGTTCTGGGGGCTGGAAACACCATATATTTT
>few|.|TRBJ2-3|TRBV28
CASSTHGTVTDTQYF
TGTGCCAGCAGTACCCACGGGACCGTCACAGATACGCAGTATTTT